This T cell receptor (beta chain) derives from a study of brain T cells in children with intractable seizures. Study-level points and caveats: Patients' HCMV serostatus was unknown; virus specificity rests on CDR3 similarity alone.

Only cases whose brain tissue showed the highest T cell transcript signatures were sequenced. At least one anti-epileptic drug was given before surgery. A word on this clone: Its antigen remains unknown.

V lost 0 bases, J lost 3 bases, and 5 bases lay in between. From germline, CDR1 is SGHNT and CDR2 YYREEE (reference sequence). The CDR3 loop spans 13 amino acids. The protocol was immunoSEQ multiplex PCR, while the TCRdb copy is restricted to in-frame clones and leaves out a portion. The table shows some 7,700 clones, with roughly 73% occurring only once. Sequenced here: resected brain tissue, sampled at surgery. The clonotype originates from a boy under three years old with tuberous sclerosis and intractable seizures. The rearrangement joins TRBV5-4 to TRBJ2-3; D is uncertain. CDR3 nucleotide sequence: TGTGCCAGCAGCTTGGCATGGACAGATACGCAGTATTTT. Translation gives CASSLAWTDTQYF.